The clone carrying this T cell receptor beta chain was recorded many times. The antigen remains unidentified. This entry is derived from a study of T cells in Graves' hyperthyroidism and ophthalmopathy. Study results and limitations: The authors' 13 V-J model separated ophthalmopathy from stable hyperthyroidism.

A lack of ophthalmopathy progression within 18 months defined stable Graves' hyperthyroidism. Patients having uncontrolled infection, another autoimmune disease, pregnancy or lactation were not included. Clinical symptoms, serum thyroxine and TRAb, thyroid ultrasound and orbital computed tomography together formed the diagnostic basis. Amplification targeted TCR beta CDR3 regions from RNA transcripts. In the first-round RT-PCR of the TCR CDR3, the HTBI primer set was used. One entry per CDR3 protein, called by TCRdb with MiXCR from the multiplex PCR reads. Here the sample spans around 440,000 distinct CDR3 sequences, approximately 14% being singletons. Material for sequencing was blood. This clonotype originated in a woman aged 18 to 35 with Graves' hyperthyroidism.

The CDR3 region is CASSWTGAYEQYF. The CDR3 DNA is TGTGCCAGCAGTTGGACCGGCGCCTACGAGCAGTACTTC. The genes are TRBV28 and TRBJ2-7; D gene unclear. The CDR3 length is 13 residues. V was clipped by 4 bases and J by 2 bases, with 9 bases between them. CDR1 and CDR2 (germline): MDHEN, SYDVKM.